This T cell receptor (beta chain) was identified in a study of blood T cell repertoires in COVID-19. Study-level information: Samples came from the United States, Italy and Spain, spanning acute and convalescent COVID-19. T cells, B-cell-depleted T cells, or PBMCs supplied cDNA or gDNA.

Source study methods: Estimated nucleated cell counts came from reference gene primer amplification. Sequencing used immunoSEQ multiplex PCR; TCRdb keeps in-frame clones, though not all of them. The D gene and trimming were derived from the DNA, and the V and J assignments and clone size from that table. Of 150,000 or so clones listed, about 90% are singletons. The CDR3 spans 16 residues. Per the germline V gene, CDR1 is MDHEN and CDR2 is SYDVKM. V dropped 4 bases and J dropped 7 bases, with 19 bases sitting between them. The chain links TRBV28 to TRBJ1-4, with TRBD1 as a possible D gene (6 bases). This TCR came from a man aged 50 or older with acute or convalescent COVID-19. The sample comprised peripheral blood. The CDR3 DNA is TGTGCCAGCAGTTCTCCCGGGACATTAGCGAGTGAAAAACTGTTTTTT. This sequence encodes CASSSPGTLASEKLFF. Combining the CDR3 with reference TRBV28 and TRBJ1-4 gives the whole variable domain DVKVTQSSRYLVKRTGEKVFLECVQDMDHENMFWYRQDPGLGLRLIYFSYDVKMKEKGDIPEGYSVSREKKERFSLILESASTNQTSMYLCASSSPGTLASEKLFFGSGTQLSVL.